These 24 T cell receptor beta chains came from one sample sequenced in a study of T cell changes during pregnancy in multiple sclerosis. Sequenced by immunoSEQ multiplex PCR; TCRdb stores in-frame clones only, minus some. The table records roughly 37,000 clones, 91% of them present only once. This material consisted of CD4+ T cells from peripheral blood mononuclear cells, taken in the second trimester of pregnancy. These receptors all come from a female donor in good health, enrolled as a control in a pregnancy study.

The gene calls are TRBV7-3 and TRBJ2-6, with unresolved D. Trimming stripped 3 bases from V and 0 bases from J, with 6 bases between. The CDR3 loop spans 15 amino acids. Germline CDR1 SGHTA, CDR2 FQGTGA. This CDR3 reads CASSFHGSGANVLTF. In DNA, the CDR3 is TGTGCCAGCAGCTTCCACGGCTCTGGGGCCAACGTCCTGACTTTC.

CDR3: CASSLDGTDIQYF. The CDR3 bases are TGCGCCAGCAGCTTGGACGGGACAGACATTCAGTACTTC. The V call is TRBV5-1, the J call TRBJ2-4; 7 bases line up with TRBD1. The CDR3 has 13 residues. V shed 0 bases, J shed 8 bases, and the junction held 2 bases outside the gene matches. Looked up from germline, CDR1 is SGHRS and CDR2 is YFSETQ.

This clone was counted once. The CDR3 spells CSVGREVFSLDEQFF. The CDR3 nucleotides read TGCAGCGTTGGGCGGGAGGTTTTTAGTTTGGATGAGCAGTTCTTC. V usage is TRBV29-1 and J usage is TRBJ2-1, with TRBD2 identical over 8 bases. Germline V CDR1 and CDR2: SQVTM, ANQGSEA. V trimming: 4 bases; J trimming: 8 bases; junction bases outside the gene matches: 13. The CDR3 sequence is 15 residues long.

This clone appeared a single time. The junction differs from germline at one of its ends, possibly a read error. This rearrangement joins TRBV19 to TRBJ2-3; TRBD2 aligns across 9 bases. Germline-derived CDR1 and CDR2 are LNHDA and SQIVND (reference sequence). The CDR3 spans 14 residues. CDR3 bases: TGTGCCAGTAGCACCGGGACTAGCACGGATACGCAGTATTTT. Translation: CASSTGTSTDTQYF.

V gene TRBV15 combines with J gene TRBJ1-5; D unclear. CDR1 and CDR2 (germline): LNHNV, YYDKDF (reference sequence). The CDR3 has 12 residues. Trimming took 1 base from V and 5 from J, leaving 3 bases between them. CDR3 loop: CATSRADQPQHF. As DNA, the CDR3 is TGTGCCACCAGCAGAGCAGATCAGCCCCAGCATTTT.

V and J are TRBV7-9 and TRBJ2-6; D perhaps matches TRBD2 (7 bases). The CDR3 spans 19 residues. The V and J ends lost 4 bases and 1 base respectively, with 20 bases between them. Germline CDR1 is SEHNR and CDR2 is FQNEAQ (reference sequence). CDR3 protein: CASSSPGGGGGSGANVLTF. The CDR3 DNA sequence: TGTGCCAGCAGCTCACCGGGGGGAGGGGGAGGTTCTGGGGCCAACGTCCTGACTTTC.

This clone was found a few times. The sample carries other DNA sequences with the same CDR3. V and J are TRBV29-1 and TRBJ1-1; D possibly corresponds to TRBD1 (5 bases). This CDR3 spans 13 amino acids. In germline, CDR1 is SQVTM, CDR2 ANQGSEA. V lost 4 bases and J 1 base, leaving 10 bases between the germline ends. The CDR3 sequence: CSVGRQGNTEAFF. Written as DNA, the CDR3 is TGCAGCGTTGGAAGGCAGGGGAACACTGAAGCTTTCTTT. The full variable domain, with the rest looked up from reference TRBV29-1 and TRBJ1-1, is SAVISQKPSRDICQRGTSLTIQCQVDSQVTMMFWYRQQPGQSLTLIATANQGSEATYESGFVIDKFPISRPNLTFSTLTVSNMSPEDSSIYLCSVGRQGNTEAFFGQGTRLTVV.

This chain connects TRBV9 to TRBJ2-5, with 10 bases matching TRBD2. Germline values: CDR1 SGDLS, CDR2 YYNGEE. The trim removed 0 bases at V and 1 base at J, leaving 3 bases unmatched. This CDR3 contains 16 residues. The CDR3 protein is CASSVDPSGSQETQYF. CDR3 bases: TGTGCCAGCAGCGTAGATCCTAGCGGGAGCCAAGAGACCCAGTACTTC.

The chain has TRBV5-4 and TRBJ2-7, with D uncertain. The CDR3 consists of 15 residues. Germline-derived CDR1 and CDR2 are SGHNT and YYREEE (reference sequence). V was cut by 4 bases and J by 6 bases, with 20 bases left in between. CDR3 protein: CASSVVVGRRPEQYF. The CDR3, as DNA: TGTGCCAGCAGCGTCGTGGTGGGTAGGAGACCCGAGCAGTACTTC.

The genes are TRBV28 and TRBJ2-3; 7 bases map to TRBD2. Looked up from germline, CDR1 is MDHEN and CDR2 is SYDVKM. The J segment lost 6 bases and the V segment lost 3 bases, leaving 6 bases of the junction unmatched. The CDR3 is 14 residues long. The CDR3 loop is CASSFWTRGDTQYF. The CDR3 DNA reads TGTGCCAGCAGTTTTTGGACTAGAGGGGATACGCAGTATTTT.

The rearrangement links TRBV29-1 to TRBJ2-1; TRBD2 agrees at 8 bases. CDR1 and CDR2 from the germline V gene are SQVTM and ANQGSEA. The V segment lost 4 bases and the J segment 7 bases; nucleotides outside the gene matches: 3. This CDR3 region has 12 residues. The CDR3 DNA reads as TGCAGCGTTGGGGCTAGCGGGAATGAGCAGTTCTTC. This codes for CSVGASGNEQFF.

The V call is TRBV10-3, the J call TRBJ2-1; 12 bases match TRBD2. The CDR3 totals 14 residues. With 7 bases clipped from V and 7 bases from J, the junction kept 5 bases outside the gene matches. Per the germline V gene, CDR1 is ENHRY and CDR2 is SYGVKD. CDR3 sequence reads: CAINRGTSGNEQFF. The CDR3 DNA sequence: TGTGCCATCAATAGGGGGACTAGCGGGAATGAGCAGTTCTTC.

This clone was recorded only once. The rearrangement uses TRBV5-1 and TRBJ1-4; 7 positions match TRBD1. Germline trimming cut 2 bases from V and 7 bases from J; bases unmatched to any gene: 8. Looked up from germline, CDR1 is SGHRS and CDR2 is YFSETQ. The CDR3 is 15 residues long. The CDR3 loop reads CASSLAGGISEKLFF. As DNA, the CDR3 is TGCGCCAGCAGCTTAGCAGGGGGAATTAGTGAAAAACTGTTTTTT. The entire variable domain, with the rest obtained from reference TRBV5-1 and TRBJ1-4, is as follows: KAGVTQTPRYLIKTRGQQVTLSCSPISGHRSVSWYQQTPGQGLQFLFEYFSETQRNKGNFPGRFSGRQFSNSRSEMNVSTLELGDSALYLCASSLAGGISEKLFFGSGTQLSVL.

The rearrangement uses TRBV10-1 and TRBJ2-3; the match to TRBD2 covers 8 bases. Germline loops: CDR1 WNHNN, CDR2 SYGVQD (reference sequence). V shed 9 bases and J 2 bases; nucleotides not matched to a gene: 7. The CDR3 covers 14 residues. The DNA for the CDR3 is TGCGCCAGACTAGGACTAGCCGACACAGATACGCAGTATTTT. Encoded protein: CARLGLADTDTQYF.

The chain uses TRBV6-1 and TRBJ2-2; TRBD1 is a possible D gene (6 bases). The CDR3 covers 13 residues. Trimming cost V 11 bases and J 4 bases, with 14 bases left between them. Germline assignment: CDR1 MNHNS and CDR2 SASEGT. In nucleotides, the CDR3 is TGTGCCGGAACCGACAGGTTCACCGGGGAGCTGTTTTTT. Encoded protein: CAGTDRFTGELFF.

The chain is built from TRBV14 and TRBJ2-7, with TRBD1 matching over 8 bases. Germline CDR1 is SGHDN and CDR2 is FVKESK. The V and J ends lost 0 bases and 5 bases, in that order; junction bases with no gene match: 9. The CDR3 contains 16 residues. For the CDR3, the DNA is TGTGCCAGCAGCCAAGACTACGGACAGGGAGCCCACGAGCAGTACTTC. The encoded protein is CASSQDYGQGAHEQYF.

This chain connects TRBV5-8 to TRBJ1-2; D gene uncertain. Trimming took 2 bases from V and 6 from J, leaving 11 bases between them. This CDR3 comprises 13 residues. Per germline, CDR1 SGHTS and CDR2 YDEGEE. The DNA for the CDR3 is TGTGCCAGCAGCTTTAGCGGTTTCGATGGCTACACCTTC. Residues: CASSFSGFDGYTF.

The chain is built from TRBV5-1 and TRBJ2-3, with D perhaps matching TRBD2 (6 bases). Germline V gene data show CDR1 as SGHRS and CDR2 as YFSETQ. The CDR3 runs 15 residues. The germline V and J ends were trimmed by 0 bases and 2 bases, with 10 bases remaining between them. The CDR3 DNA reads as TGCGCCAGCAGCTTGGGTAGCGGATCCACAGATACGCAGTATTTT. Its translation: CASSLGSGSTDTQYF.

The chain couples TRBV5-8 to TRBJ1-1, with 8 bases lining up with TRBD1. The ends lost 3 bases at V and 0 bases at J; junction bases unmatched: 4. CDR1 is SGHTS and CDR2 is YDEGEE in the germline V gene. The CDR3 covers 15 residues. The CDR3 region has the DNA TGTGCCAGCAGCTGGGACAGGTCCATGAACACTGAAGCTTTCTTT. It codes for CASSWDRSMNTEAFF.

The chain joins TRBV7-9 to TRBJ2-1, with D perhaps TRBD2 (5 bases). The length of the CDR3 is 11 residues. The germline CDR1 and CDR2 sequences are SEHNR and FQNEAQ (reference sequence). V was pared by 5 bases and J by 10 bases, with 9 bases between. The chain's CDR3 is CASSQTMEQFF. CDR3 nucleotides: TGTGCCAGCAGCCAGACTATGGAGCAGTTCTTC.

About this clone itself: Germline and junction disagree at one end, which may indicate a read error. The CDR3 loop reads CASSPNPPEEPSF. CDR3 in DNA: TGTGCCAGCTCACCCAACCCCCCGGAGGAACCCTCCTTC. The chain couples TRBV18 to TRBJ1-2; D not certain. The CDR3 is made up of 13 amino acids. Germline V gene data show CDR1 as KGHSH and CDR2 as LQKENI.

V and J are TRBV20-1 and TRBJ2-1, with TRBD2 identical over 8 bases. Germline assignment: CDR1 DFQATT and CDR2 SNEGSKA (reference sequence). The CDR3 length is 11 residues. The CDR3 is CSHSGDNEQFF. The CDR3 bases are TGCTCCCATAGCGGGGACAATGAGCAGTTCTTC.

The chain combines TRBV2 with TRBJ1-5; TRBD1 is a possible D gene (5 bases). The CDR3 totals 14 residues. Germline CDR1 SNHLY, CDR2 FYNNEI. Between the trimmed V and J ends, which lost 7 bases and 2 bases, there was a span of 12 bases. This CDR3 reads CASTGTGGNQPQHF. CDR3 DNA: TGTGCCAGCACAGGGACTGGAGGCAATCAGCCCCAGCATTTT.

The chain carries TRBV9 and TRBJ2-1, with D possibly TRBD2 on 6 matching bases. The V end was cut by 2 bases, the J end by 7 bases, with 13 bases between. The germline gives CDR1 SGDLS, CDR2 YYNGEE. The CDR3 sequence is 14 residues long. The CDR3 loop reads CASSVGGSLNEQFF. As DNA, the CDR3 is TGTGCCAGCAGCGTTGGGGGGTCTTTGAATGAGCAGTTCTTC.